Below are 25 T cell receptor beta chains sequenced from a single sample in a study of CD8 T cells in Susac syndrome. Random hexamers primed reverse transcription of about 0.45 to 1 ug RNA. Each CDR3 protein gets one entry after TCRdb re-called the immunoSEQ multiplex PCR reads with MiXCR. The sample lists about 280,000 distinct CDR3 sequences; about 85% were seen once. The specimen was CD8+ T cells from PBMCs. Every receptor here comes from a human donor with multiple sclerosis.

This clonotype was picked up one time. The genes are TRBV7-3 and TRBJ2-7; D perhaps matches TRBD2 (6 bases). Germline V lookup: CDR1 SGHTA, CDR2 FQGTGA. This CDR3 region has 16 residues. With 5 bases removed from V and 5 bases from J, the gap between germline ends came to 22 bases. CDR3 amino acids: CASSGAPRGLFHEQYF. DNA of the CDR3: TGTGCCAGCAGCGGCGCCCCCCGCGGACTATTCCACGAGCAGTACTTC.

CDR3 sequence reads: CASSSPASAITYEQYF. The DNA for the CDR3 is TGTGCCAGCAGCTCCCCTGCTAGCGCCATCACCTACGAGCAGTACTTC. This chain links TRBV7-9 with TRBJ2-7; a weak D match, TRBD2 (6 bases). This CDR3 has 16 amino acids. V dropped 4 bases and J dropped 2 bases, with 18 bases sitting between them. CDR1 SEHNR and CDR2 FQNEAQ come from the germline V gene (reference sequence).

The chain couples TRBV15 to TRBJ2-5, with a tentative D call TRBD1 (6 bases). Per germline, CDR1 LNHNV and CDR2 YYDKDF (reference sequence). This CDR3 is built from 19 residues. Trimming shortened V by 0 bases and J by 1 base, and 21 bases separated the two germline ends. CDR3 DNA sequence: TGTGCCACCAGCAGAGATCAAATCGGGACAACAGGGACCCAAGAGACCCAGTACTTC. Protein product: CATSRDQIGTTGTQETQYF.

The rearrangement links TRBV29-1 to TRBJ1-1; 7 nucleotides line up with TRBD1. This CDR3 spans 13 amino acids. Germline V gene lookup returns CDR1 SQVTM and CDR2 ANQGSEA. With 7 bases clipped from V and 4 bases from J, the junction kept 9 bases outside the gene matches. The CDR3 loop reads CSDFNRGSTEAFF. The CDR3 DNA reads TGCAGCGACTTCAACAGGGGTTCCACTGAAGCTTTCTTT.

This chain uses TRBV14 with TRBJ1-1; no clear D gene. The CDR3 length is 14 residues. Trimming removed 0 bases at V and 2 bases at J, with 7 bases between. CDR1 SGHDN and CDR2 FVKESK come from the germline V gene. The CDR3 spells CASSQDWGNTEAFF. In DNA, the CDR3 is TGTGCCAGCAGCCAAGATTGGGGTAACACTGAAGCTTTCTTT.

This chain joins TRBV29-1 and TRBJ1-2; 10 bases agree with TRBD1. There are 14 residues in the CDR3. Germline V gene data show CDR1 as SQVTM and CDR2 as ANQGSEA. V lost 5 bases, J lost 8 bases, and 11 bases stayed unmatched. CDR3 residues: CSVMTRDRGVGYTF. The CDR3 region has the DNA TGCAGCGTTATGACCCGGGACAGGGGTGTGGGCTACACCTTC.

The rearrangement joins TRBV12-3 or TRBV12-4 to TRBJ2-7, with TRBD2 matching over 7 bases. The CDR3 loop spans 13 amino acids. V lost 4 bases and J lost 3; bases outside the gene matches: 3. As DNA, the CDR3 is TGTGCCAGCAGTTCTAGCGGAATCTACGAGCAGTACTTC. It translates to CASSSSGIYEQYF.

This chain links TRBV4-1 with TRBJ2-5, with 13 bases aligning to TRBD2. The J segment lost 5 bases and the V segment lost 1 base, leaving 10 bases of the junction unmatched. The CDR3 runs 18 residues. CDR1 is MGHRA, CDR2 YSYEKL, per germline. The CDR3 sequence: CASSQVPLAGGPRETQYF. The CDR3 nucleotides are TGCGCCAGCAGCCAAGTTCCACTAGCGGGAGGGCCTCGGGAGACCCAGTACTTC.

The chain recombines TRBV29-1 with TRBJ2-7; D remains ambiguous. Trimming cost V 4 bases and J 1 base, with 8 bases left between them. The CDR3 sequence is 12 residues long. Germline CDR1 reads SQVTM; CDR2 reads ANQGSEA. As DNA, the CDR3 is TGCAGCGTTGCGGCCACTTCCTACGAGCAGTACTTC. Protein product: CSVAATSYEQYF.

Only a few counts were recorded for this clonotype. This rearrangement joins TRBV6-1 to TRBJ1-2; D is unclear. Trimming took off 2 bases at V and 6 bases at J, with 4 bases between the two ends. This CDR3 is built from 11 residues. Germline V gene lookup returns CDR1 MNHNS and CDR2 SASEGT. CDR3 region: CASSEMDGYTF. In nucleotides, the CDR3 is TGTGCCAGCAGTGAAATGGATGGCTACACCTTC.

The V call is TRBV20-1, the J call TRBJ2-1, with 11 bases fitting TRBD2. The CDR3 extends over 15 amino acids. V lost 3 bases to trimming and J lost 9 bases; unmatched junction nucleotides: 10. Germline CDR1 is DFQATT and CDR2 is SNEGSKA (reference sequence). In DNA, the CDR3 is TGCAGTGCTAGCATCTGGCTAGCGGGAGGTGGTGAGCAGTTCTTC. This codes for CSASIWLAGGGEQFF.

This clonotype was counted a single time. The chain uses TRBV28 and TRBJ1-5, with D perhaps TRBD1 (5 bases). CDR3 length equals 16 residues. V lost 4 bases, J lost 4 bases, and 17 bases lay in between. The germline gives CDR1 MDHEN, CDR2 SYDVKM. The CDR3 coding sequence is TGTGCCAGCAGTTACGACAGACTCGGGAGGAATCAGCCCCAGCATTTT. Protein sequence: CASSYDRLGRNQPQHF.

The J gene is TRBJ2-4, the V gene TRBV27, with D possibly TRBD2 on 5 matching bases. CDR3 length: 13 amino acids. Germline V CDR1 and CDR2: MNHEY, SMNVEV (reference sequence). Trimming took off 5 bases at V and 6 bases at J, with 11 bases between the two ends. CDR3 loop: CASSPGVRNIQYF. CDR3 coding DNA: TGTGCCAGCAGTCCCGGGGTGAGAAACATTCAGTACTTC.

The chain recombines TRBV10-3 with TRBJ2-4, with TRBD1 as a possible D gene (6 bases). Per germline, CDR1 ENHRY and CDR2 SYGVKD. The CDR3 is 15 amino acids. V gave up 3 bases and J gave up 10 bases, with 19 bases separating them. The CDR3 DNA reads TGTGCCATCAGTGAAAGGGGAAGGGGGAGAAGGATTCAGTACTTC. This encodes CAISERGRGRRIQYF.

The V call is TRBV9, the J call TRBJ2-5; D might be TRBD1 or TRBD2, each matching 6 bases. This CDR3 has 15 amino acids. CDR1 SGDLS and CDR2 YYNGEE come from the germline V gene. Trimming stripped 7 bases from V and 0 bases from J, with 16 bases between. CDR3 nucleotides: TGTGCCAGCGCAACGGAGGGGACATACCAAGAGACCCAGTACTTC. Its translation: CASATEGTYQETQYF.

Only a few counts were recorded for this clonotype. The chain recombines TRBV6-1 with TRBJ2-1, with D uncertain. The CDR3 runs to 12 residues. CDR1 MNHNS and CDR2 SASEGT come from the germline V gene. The germline V and J ends were trimmed by 2 bases and 7 bases, with 6 bases remaining between them. The CDR3 nucleotides are TGTGCCAGCAGTGAACTGTCGAATGAGCAGTTCTTC. Translating gives CASSELSNEQFF.

This sequence joins TRBV27 and TRBJ1-5; D remains ambiguous. The germline V gene encodes CDR1 MNHEY and CDR2 SMNVEV (reference sequence). V lost 9 bases and J 4 bases, leaving 16 bases between the germline ends. The length of the CDR3 is 14 residues. The CDR3 DNA follows: TGTGCCAGTAGTCTCGGCGGGTATAATCAGCCCCAGCATTTT. Its translation is CASSLGGYNQPQHF.

The chain carries TRBV2 and TRBJ2-1; TRBD2 matches at 10 bases. There are 13 residues in the CDR3. V gave up 10 bases and J gave up 8 bases; unmatched junction bases: 8. Germline V gene lookup returns CDR1 SNHLY and CDR2 FYNNEI. CDR3 region: CATKSGRAHEQFF. Here the CDR3 DNA reads TGTGCCACCAAAAGCGGGAGGGCCCATGAGCAGTTCTTC.

The chain is built from TRBV7-9 and TRBJ1-2; 10 nucleotides line up with TRBD1. The germline CDR1 and CDR2 sequences are SEHNR and FQNEAQ (reference sequence). V shed 5 bases, J shed 2 bases, and the junction held 5 bases outside the gene matches. CDR3 length: 15 residues. The DNA for the CDR3 is TGTGCCAGCAGCCCCCCGGGACAGGGGAACTATGGCTACACCTTC. Residues: CASSPPGQGNYGYTF.

This clonotype was seen a single time. This chain links TRBV19 with TRBJ2-6, with D hard to call. The V and J ends lost 7 bases and 1 base respectively, with 11 bases between them. Germline V gene lookup returns CDR1 LNHDA and CDR2 SQIVND (reference sequence). CDR3 size: 15 residues. CDR3 bases: TGTGCCAGTACCTACAGTCGTTCTGGGGCCAACGTCCTGACTTTC. This gives the protein CASTYSRSGANVLTF.

CDR3: CSARQGSTDTQYF. The CDR3 DNA reads TGCAGTGCTAGGCAGGGTAGCACAGATACGCAGTATTTT. The chain has TRBV20-1 and TRBJ2-3; a possible D gene is TRBD1 (5 bases). Per germline, CDR1 DFQATT and CDR2 SNEGSKA (reference sequence). Trimming shortened V by 3 bases and J by 0 bases, and 7 bases separated the two germline ends. There are 13 residues in the CDR3.

The chain couples TRBV12-3 or TRBV12-4 to TRBJ2-5; the D gene could be TRBD1 or TRBD2 (5 bases each). This CDR3 spans 14 amino acids. Trimming removed 6 bases at V and 0 bases at J, with 11 bases between. CDR3 sequence (DNA): TGTGCCAGCAGGGGGGTGGGGGACCAAGAGACCCAGTACTTC. Translating gives CASRGVGDQETQYF.

Only a few counts were recorded for this clonotype. This chain joins TRBV27 and TRBJ2-3; unclear D gene. V was cut by 1 base and J by 0 bases, with 5 bases left in between. Germline values: CDR1 MNHEY, CDR2 SMNVEV (reference sequence). The length of the CDR3 is 14 residues. CDR3 in DNA: TGTGCCAGCAGTTTATGGGGTAGCACAGATACGCAGTATTTT. Residues: CASSLWGSTDTQYF.

The rearrangement uses TRBV7-8 and TRBJ2-1; D perhaps matches TRBD2 (6 bases). CDR1 and CDR2 (germline): SGHVS, FQNEAQ. Trimming stripped 6 bases from V and 9 bases from J, with 6 bases between. The CDR3 has 10 residues. CDR3: CASREGEQFF. The CDR3 DNA is TGTGCCAGCAGGGAGGGTGAGCAGTTCTTC.

The genes are TRBV4-1 and TRBJ2-7; possible D gene TRBD2, 6 bases. Germline values: CDR1 MGHRA, CDR2 YSYEKL. This CDR3 is built from 14 residues. The V gene lost 5 bases and the J gene lost 2 bases, with 13 bases spanning the gap. The CDR3 protein is CASSSGVAAYEQYF. The CDR3 DNA is TGCGCCAGCAGCTCCGGGGTAGCGGCCTACGAGCAGTACTTC.